Listed below are T cell receptor beta chains from one sample, sequenced in a study of identical twins. One entry per CDR3 protein results from TCRdb running MiXCR on the 5' RACE reads. The sample has some 760,000 distinct CDR3 sequences; 18% are singletons. The same data also went into a second study, on T cells expressing NK-cell markers.

The sequenced sample consisted of PBMCs. The receptors here all came from a woman under 30 in good health. CDR3s include the opening cysteine and the closing phenylalanine or tryptophan. A D gene is named only where the DNA matches it firmly. Clone size is not always given. Where it is, it says once, few, many or a class for expanded clones.

d_call: .
clone_size: .
v_call: TRBV20-1
j_call: TRBJ1-1
cdr3_nt: TGCAGTGCTGGACAAGGAACGAACACTGAAGCTTTCTTT
cdr3_aa: CSAGQGTNTEAFF

d_call: .
clone_size: few
v_call: TRBV12-3/TRBV12-4
j_call: TRBJ1-4
cdr3_nt: TGTGCCAGCAGTCTGACGGCCCGGGGGAATGAAAAACTGTTTTTT
cdr3_aa: CASSLTARGNEKLFF

d_call: TRBD1
clone_size: few
v_call: TRBV27
j_call: TRBJ1-2
cdr3_nt: TGTGCCAGCAGCCTACAGGGGTTAAATGGCTACACCTTC
cdr3_aa: CASSLQGLNGYTF

d_call: .
clone_size: .
v_call: TRBV4-3
j_call: TRBJ1-5
cdr3_nt: TGCGCCAGCAGCCAAGATTCGGCGAGGGTAGATCAGCCCCAGCATTTT
cdr3_aa: CASSQDSARVDQPQHF

d_call: .
clone_size: few
v_call: TRBV6-5
j_call: TRBJ1-6
cdr3_nt: TGTGCCAGCAGTTACGGGACCCAAGACAATTCACCCCTCCACTTT
cdr3_aa: CASSYGTQDNSPLHF

d_call: .
clone_size: few
v_call: TRBV7-6
j_call: TRBJ2-3
cdr3_nt: TGTGCCAGCAGCTTAGCCTCCCACAGGCTGTATTTT
cdr3_aa: CASSLASHRLYF

d_call: TRBD2
clone_size: few
v_call: TRBV20-1
j_call: TRBJ2-5
cdr3_nt: TGCAGCGCACTAGCGGCAAAAGAGACCCAGTACTTC
cdr3_aa: CSALAAKETQYF

d_call: .
clone_size: .
v_call: TRBV10-3
j_call: TRBJ2-3
cdr3_nt: TGTGCCATCAGCTCGGACAGAGGCACAGATACGCAGTATTTT
cdr3_aa: CAISSDRGTDTQYF

d_call: TRBD1
clone_size: .
v_call: TRBV4-2
j_call: TRBJ1-1
cdr3_nt: TGTGCCAGCAGCCAAGCCCGGGACAGGGGGGCGAACACTGAAGCTTTCTTT
cdr3_aa: CASSQARDRGANTEAFF

d_call: .
clone_size: .
v_call: TRBV27
j_call: TRBJ2-3
cdr3_nt: TGTGCCAGCAGTTTTGGGAGAAAGGGGTGGTCGGATACGCAGTATTTT
cdr3_aa: CASSFGRKGWSDTQYF

d_call: TRBD2
clone_size: .
v_call: TRBV5-6
j_call: TRBJ2-1
cdr3_nt: TGTGCCAGCAGCTCCGGACTAGCGGGCTATAGCTCCTACAATGAGCAGTTCTTC
cdr3_aa: CASSSGLAGYSSYNEQFF

d_call: TRBD1
clone_size: few
v_call: TRBV20-1
j_call: TRBJ2-2
cdr3_nt: TGCAGTGCTAGAAAAGACAGGGCGGCCGGGGAGCTGTTTTTT
cdr3_aa: CSARKDRAAGELFF

d_call: TRBD1
clone_size: .
v_call: TRBV12-5
j_call: TRBJ2-7
cdr3_nt: TGTGCTAGTGGTTCCCGGACAGGGGAGGTTTCCGAGCAGTACTTC
cdr3_aa: CASGSRTGEVSEQYF

d_call: .
clone_size: many
v_call: TRBV12-3/TRBV12-4
j_call: TRBJ1-3
cdr3_nt: TGTGCCAGCAGTTTCGGGGCGGACACCATATATTTT
cdr3_aa: CASSFGADTIYF

d_call: TRBD2
clone_size: many
v_call: TRBV20-1
j_call: TRBJ2-3
cdr3_nt: TGCAGTGCTTACCCCTCGCGGGGGAACACAGATACGCAGTATTTT
cdr3_aa: CSAYPSRGNTDTQYF

d_call: .
clone_size: .
v_call: TRBV5-1
j_call: TRBJ1-2
cdr3_nt: TGCGCCAGCAGCTTGGAAGGGGAGCGCTACTATGGCTACACCTTC
cdr3_aa: CASSLEGERYYGYTF

d_call: .
clone_size: few
v_call: TRBV29-1
j_call: TRBJ1-2
cdr3_nt: TGCAGCGCATGGTCGGGAACTAACTATGGCTACACCTTC
cdr3_aa: CSAWSGTNYGYTF

d_call: .
clone_size: .
v_call: TRBV27
j_call: TRBJ2-3
cdr3_nt: TGTGCCAGCAGTCTTTTAAGGGCGGCTCGCACAGATACGCAGTATTTT
cdr3_aa: CASSLLRAARTDTQYF

d_call: TRBD2
clone_size: few
v_call: TRBV29-1
j_call: TRBJ2-3
cdr3_nt: TGCAGCGTGGATACTAGCGGGGGCACAGATACGCAGTATTTT
cdr3_aa: CSVDTSGGTDTQYF

d_call: .
clone_size: .
v_call: TRBV27
j_call: TRBJ1-1
cdr3_nt: TGTGCCAGCAGTTTAAGGATAAGGAACACTGAAGCTTTCTTT
cdr3_aa: CASSLRIRNTEAFF

d_call: .
clone_size: .
v_call: TRBV6-5
j_call: TRBJ2-1
cdr3_nt: TGTGCCAGCAGTTACTCGCCCCAAGACTTCAATGAGCAGTTCTTC
cdr3_aa: CASSYSPQDFNEQFF

d_call: TRBD2
clone_size: .
v_call: TRBV7-9
j_call: TRBJ2-1
cdr3_nt: TGTGCCAGCAGCTTCAGTGGGGGAGGGTATTACAATGAGCAGTTCTTC
cdr3_aa: CASSFSGGGYYNEQFF

d_call: TRBD2
clone_size: .
v_call: TRBV12-3/TRBV12-4
j_call: TRBJ2-1
cdr3_nt: TGTGCCAGCAGCTCCCAAAGCGGGGGGTGGTACAATGAGCAGTTCTTC
cdr3_aa: CASSSQSGGWYNEQFF

d_call: TRBD1
clone_size: few
v_call: TRBV20-1
j_call: TRBJ2-1
cdr3_nt: TGCAGTGTCCCGGACAGGGGGTACAATGAGCAGTTCTTC
cdr3_aa: CSVPDRGYNEQFF

d_call: .
clone_size: few
v_call: TRBV6-1
j_call: TRBJ1-5
cdr3_nt: TGTGCCAGCAGGGCCGCGGGGGCGTTGAACCAGCCCCAGCATTTT
cdr3_aa: CASRAAGALNQPQHF

d_call: .
clone_size: .
v_call: TRBV19
j_call: TRBJ2-1
cdr3_nt: TGTGCCAGTAGTATAGTGGCTAATGATGAGCAGTTCTTC
cdr3_aa: CASSIVANDEQFF

d_call: .
clone_size: .
v_call: TRBV20-1
j_call: TRBJ2-1
cdr3_nt: TGCAGTGCACCCGGGTCGCCTAGGGATGAGCAGTTCTTC
cdr3_aa: CSAPGSPRDEQFF

d_call: .
clone_size: few
v_call: TRBV9
j_call: TRBJ1-1
cdr3_nt: TGTGCCAGCAGCGTAGTGGGTCAGAACACTGAAGCTTTCTTT
cdr3_aa: CASSVVGQNTEAFF

d_call: .
clone_size: .
v_call: TRBV3-1
j_call: TRBJ2-2
cdr3_nt: TGTGCCAGCAGCCCTTACAGAATGAACACCGGGGAGCTGTTTTTT
cdr3_aa: CASSPYRMNTGELFF

d_call: .
clone_size: .
v_call: TRBV20-1
j_call: TRBJ1-1
cdr3_nt: TGCAGTGCTAGAGCGCCCGGGAGTGATGCTGAAGCTTTCTTT
cdr3_aa: CSARAPGSDAEAFF

d_call: .
clone_size: many
v_call: TRBV7-9
j_call: TRBJ2-1
cdr3_nt: TGTGCCAGCAGCTGGCACGGGGCCTCTTTTGGCAATGAGCAGTTCTTC
cdr3_aa: CASSWHGASFGNEQFF

d_call: .
clone_size: .
v_call: TRBV6-6
j_call: TRBJ1-1
cdr3_nt: TGTGCCAGCAGGCGGAGGAAGGTCACTGAAGCTTTCTTT
cdr3_aa: CASRRRKVTEAFF

d_call: TRBD2
clone_size: .
v_call: TRBV6-2/TRBV6-3
j_call: TRBJ2-1
cdr3_nt: TGTGCCAGCAGTTACCCCCGTGGTAGCGGGGGGGCTCGGACCTACAATGAGCAGTTCTTC
cdr3_aa: CASSYPRGSGGARTYNEQFF

d_call: .
clone_size: .
v_call: TRBV12-3/TRBV12-4
j_call: TRBJ2-1
cdr3_nt: TGTGCCAGCAGTCACACAGGAATGGGGTCTATGAATGAGCAGTTCTTC
cdr3_aa: CASSHTGMGSMNEQFF

d_call: TRBD1
clone_size: once
v_call: TRBV6-1
j_call: TRBJ2-1
cdr3_nt: TGTGCCAGCAGCCGGGGACAGAGCTGGTCCTACAATGAGCAGTTCTTC
cdr3_aa: CASSRGQSWSYNEQFF

d_call: TRBD1
clone_size: .
v_call: TRBV5-1
j_call: TRBJ1-5
cdr3_nt: TGCGCCAGCAGCCCTTCGGGACAGGGAAATCAGCCCCAGCATTTT
cdr3_aa: CASSPSGQGNQPQHF

d_call: .
clone_size: .
v_call: TRBV24-1
j_call: TRBJ1-2
cdr3_nt: TGTGCCACCAGTGACCCCCGACACGTCCCGGGACCTGGCTACACCTTC
cdr3_aa: CATSDPRHVPGPGYTF

d_call: .
clone_size: many
v_call: TRBV6-2/TRBV6-3
j_call: TRBJ2-7
cdr3_nt: TGTGCCAGCAGTGGCCGGCGGGGGCTGGTTATTGGTCGAGGCTACGAGCAGTACTTC
cdr3_aa: CASSGRRGLVIGRGYEQYF

d_call: .
clone_size: .
v_call: TRBV12-3/TRBV12-4
j_call: TRBJ1-5
cdr3_nt: TGTGCCAGCAATGGGGGCGGAATGGGCAATCAGCCCCAGCATTTT
cdr3_aa: CASNGGGMGNQPQHF

d_call: .
clone_size: .
v_call: TRBV20-1
j_call: TRBJ2-3
cdr3_nt: TGCAGTGCCTCCCGTGGACAGTCACCAGATACGCAGTATTTT
cdr3_aa: CSASRGQSPDTQYF

d_call: .
clone_size: once
v_call: TRBV29-1
j_call: TRBJ1-1
cdr3_nt: TGCAGCTGGGGACCGGAGGGAGCTTTCTTT
cdr3_aa: CSWGPEGAFF

d_call: .
clone_size: .
v_call: TRBV2
j_call: TRBJ1-6
cdr3_nt: TGTGCTCAGGGAAGGGATTATAATTCACCCCTCCACTTT
cdr3_aa: CAQGRDYNSPLHF

d_call: TRBD2
clone_size: few
v_call: TRBV10-2
j_call: TRBJ2-1
cdr3_nt: TGCGCCAGCAGTCGACTAGCTGATTACAATGAGCAGTTCTTC
cdr3_aa: CASSRLADYNEQFF

d_call: TRBD1
clone_size: .
v_call: TRBV12-3/TRBV12-4
j_call: TRBJ2-7
cdr3_nt: TGTGCCAGCAGTTCCGCGAGGACAGGGAAGAACGAGCAGTACTTC
cdr3_aa: CASSSARTGKNEQYF

d_call: TRBD2
clone_size: .
v_call: TRBV29-1
j_call: TRBJ2-1
cdr3_nt: TGCAGCGGAAGCGGGAGGGCCAGGAATGAGCAGTTCTTC
cdr3_aa: CSGSGRARNEQFF

d_call: .
clone_size: few
v_call: TRBV6-2/TRBV6-3
j_call: TRBJ1-1
cdr3_nt: TGTGCCAGCACCCTCAGCACTTTGAACACTGAAGCTTTCTTT
cdr3_aa: CASTLSTLNTEAFF

d_call: TRBD2
clone_size: .
v_call: TRBV9
j_call: TRBJ2-5
cdr3_nt: TGTGCCAGCAGCGTTCGGGGGGAGAATCAAGAGACCCAGTACTTC
cdr3_aa: CASSVRGENQETQYF

d_call: .
clone_size: .
v_call: TRBV7-9
j_call: TRBJ2-7
cdr3_nt: TGTGCCAGCAGCTTGCCAAACAGCGGCGAGCAGTACTTC
cdr3_aa: CASSLPNSGEQYF

d_call: .
clone_size: .
v_call: TRBV20-1
j_call: TRBJ2-7
cdr3_nt: TGCAGTGCTAGTTCGGGGTCGGAGCAGTACTTC
cdr3_aa: CSASSGSEQYF

d_call: TRBD1
clone_size: .
v_call: TRBV12-5
j_call: TRBJ2-7
cdr3_nt: TGTGCTAGTGGCATGGACAGGGGCTACGAGCAGTACTTC
cdr3_aa: CASGMDRGYEQYF

d_call: TRBD2
clone_size: many
v_call: TRBV12-3/TRBV12-4
j_call: TRBJ2-1
cdr3_nt: TGTGCCAGCAGTTTAGCGGCGGGAGCCTTCGGTGAGCAGTTCTTC
cdr3_aa: CASSLAAGAFGEQFF

d_call: TRBD2
clone_size: few
v_call: TRBV9
j_call: TRBJ2-1
cdr3_nt: TGTGCCAGCAGTCGTACCCCTAGCGGTTACAATGAGCAGTTCTTC
cdr3_aa: CASSRTPSGYNEQFF

d_call: TRBD2
clone_size: few
v_call: TRBV20-1
j_call: TRBJ2-1
cdr3_nt: TGCAGTGCTACCGGGACTAGCGGAACCCTCTCCTACAATGAGCAGTTCTTC
cdr3_aa: CSATGTSGTLSYNEQFF

d_call: .
clone_size: .
v_call: TRBV5-1
j_call: TRBJ1-4
cdr3_nt: TGCGCCAGCACCGTCCGGGGCTTGGATGAAAAACTGTTTTTT
cdr3_aa: CASTVRGLDEKLFF

d_call: .
clone_size: many
v_call: TRBV10-2
j_call: TRBJ2-1
cdr3_nt: TGCGCCAGCAGGGCGGTGGACTATACCTACAATGAGCAGTTCTTC
cdr3_aa: CASRAVDYTYNEQFF